Listed here are 8 T cell receptor beta chains from one sample, sequenced in a study of response to subunit inactivated influenza vaccine. Each CDR3 protein gets one entry after TCRdb re-called the RT-PCR reads with MiXCR. The repertoire holds about 650,000 distinct CDR3 sequences, with around a sixth as singletons. Sample: PBMCs from blood, taken roughly 12 days after vaccination. These receptors all come from a man aged 45 to 65 who received an inactivated influenza vaccine.

This clonotype was seen only a few times. This chain links TRBV5-1 with TRBJ2-2; 7 nucleotides line up with TRBD1. In germline, CDR1 is SGHRS, CDR2 YFSETQ. The CDR3 sequence is 16 residues long. The ends lost 4 bases at V and 4 bases at J; junction bases unmatched: 10. CDR3 loop: CASSLGTVASTGELFF. The DNA of the CDR3 is TGCGCCAGCAGCCTAGGGACAGTAGCCTCCACCGGGGAGCTGTTTTTT. The whole variable domain, remainder taken from reference TRBV5-1 and TRBJ2-2, is KAGVTQTPRYLIKTRGQQVTLSCSPISGHRSVSWYQQTPGQGLQFLFEYFSETQRNKGNFPGRFSGRQFSNSRSEMNVSTLELGDSALYLCASSLGTVASTGELFFGEGSRLTVL.

The chain has TRBV10-3 and TRBJ2-7; the D gene is possibly TRBD1 (6 bases). This CDR3 contains 13 residues. The V end lost 6 bases, the J end lost 6 bases, and 15 bases lay between the germline ends. Germline V gene data show CDR1 as ENHRY and CDR2 as SYGVKD. Here the CDR3 reads CAISSGAAAEQYF. CDR3 DNA: TGTGCCATCAGCTCAGGGGCAGCGGCCGAGCAGTACTTC.

This clonotype has more than one count but fewer than ten. The chain is built from TRBV12-3 or TRBV12-4 and TRBJ2-1; TRBD2 matches 14 bases. CDR3 length equals 17 residues. The V and J ends lost 7 bases and 4 bases, in that order; junction bases with no gene match: 9. CDR3 nucleotides: TGTGCCAGCACCCACAGGACTAGCGGGAGGTGGTACAATGAGCAGTTCTTC. Translation gives CASTHRTSGRWYNEQFF.

The table lists this clonotype with many counts. V gene TRBV5-1 combines with J gene TRBJ2-2; D is perhaps TRBD2 (5 bases). Germline V gene data show CDR1 as SGHRS and CDR2 as YFSETQ. V lost 0 bases and J 6 bases, leaving 12 bases between the germline ends. CDR3 length equals 15 residues. Here the CDR3 reads CASSLDEGWAGELFF. The CDR3 DNA follows: TGCGCCAGCAGCTTGGATGAGGGATGGGCCGGGGAGCTGTTTTTT.

V is TRBV19 and J is TRBJ1-5; D unresolved. The germline V gene has CDR1 LNHDA and CDR2 SQIVND (reference sequence). Trimming took 5 bases from V and 4 from J, leaving 6 bases between them. CDR3 size: 12 residues. The CDR3, as DNA: TGTGCCAGTAGTGCCTGGAATCAGCCCCAGCATTTT. It yields the protein CASSAWNQPQHF.

This clonotype was seen more than once but under ten times. V and J are TRBV20-1 and TRBJ2-3; 7 positions agree with TRBD2. V shed 4 bases, J shed 9 bases, and the junction held 10 bases outside the gene matches. Germline loops: CDR1 DFQATT, CDR2 SNEGSKA (reference sequence). The CDR3 is 13 residues long. The CDR3 reads CSAIDKAGLTQYF. The CDR3 DNA reads TGCAGTGCTATCGACAAAGCGGGGTTGACGCAGTATTTT.

The chain couples TRBV29-1 to TRBJ1-3; maybe TRBD1 (5 bases). The V gene's germline CDR1 is SQVTM and CDR2 ANQGSEA. There are 13 residues in the CDR3. Trimming removed 8 bases at V and 0 bases at J, with 11 bases between. The CDR3 sequence: CSTQGDSGNTIYF. CDR3 bases: TGCAGCACCCAGGGAGACTCTGGAAACACCATATATTTT.

This clonotype was seen more than once but under ten times. The chain joins TRBV5-5 to TRBJ2-7, with D possibly being TRBD1 (5 bases). Trimming took off 4 bases at V and 0 bases at J, with 17 bases between the two ends. Germline values: CDR1 SGHKS, CDR2 YYEKEE (reference sequence). This CDR3 has 16 residues. CDR3 sequence: CASSPTGTSLSYEQYF. DNA for the CDR3: TGTGCCAGCAGCCCCACAGGTACCTCCCTCTCCTACGAGCAGTACTTC.